This TCR beta chain appears in the sequencing data of a study of blood T cells in healthy people across ages. A second about 7 to 11 cycle PCR used barcoded and J-beta primers. In TCRdb, the 5' RACE reads were re-called with MiXCR into one record per CDR3 protein. The sample comprises about 1.5 million distinct CDR3 sequences, approximately 43% of which are singletons, and about 4% rests with the top ten. The donors, healthy Caucasians from Russia, were aged roughly 6 to 90. Isolation per sample recovered at least 6.5 million PBMCs. Germline V gives CDR1 SEHNR, CDR2 FQNEAQ (reference sequence). The CDR3 sequence is 13 residues long. The V and J ends lost 4 bases and 7 bases respectively, with 13 bases between them.

Sequencing was done on a sample of blood. The chain carries TRBV7-9 and TRBJ1-2; D gene ambiguous. The TCR sequence derives from a young woman in good health. The CDR3 DNA sequence: TGTGCCAGCAGCTCCATACCCGGCCGTGGCTACACCTTC. Translation gives CASSSIPGRGYTF.